The 12 T cell receptor beta chains below were found in one sample sequenced in a study of cytomegalovirus exposure and HLA in healthy donors. The PCR ran on 60 Vbeta and 13 Jbeta primers. The repertoire was sequenced with immunoSEQ multiplex PCR; TCRdb's copy has only in-frame clones and lacks some. Here the sample spans 65,000 to 85,000 clones, roughly 82% being singletons. Sequences were obtained from PBMCs. These receptors came from a male donor in good health and CMV-seropositive.

The V gene is TRBV19, the J gene TRBJ1-5, with D possibly being TRBD1 (6 bases). Germline loops: CDR1 LNHDA, CDR2 SQIVND (reference sequence). V dropped 7 bases and J dropped 2 bases, with 21 bases sitting between them. CDR3 length equals 17 residues. The CDR3 is CASISFTQGTGNQPQHF. Written as DNA, the CDR3 is TGTGCCAGTATCTCCTTCACACAGGGCACTGGCAATCAGCCCCAGCATTTT.

The J gene is TRBJ1-1, the V gene TRBV7-2, with D perhaps matching TRBD1 (5 bases). Trimming took 5 bases from V and 0 from J, leaving 7 bases between them. Germline lookup yields CDR1 SGHTA and CDR2 FQGNSA. This CDR3 spans 13 amino acids. CDR3 sequence reads: CASSVQVNTEAFF. CDR3 sequence (DNA): TGTGCCAGCAGCGTACAGGTGAACACTGAAGCTTTCTTT.

The chain has TRBV6-5 and TRBJ2-7, with D uncertain. Trimming removed 2 bases from V and 3 bases from J, with 11 bases in between. The CDR3 is 14 residues long. Germline V gene sequence: CDR1 MNHEY, CDR2 SVGAGI. The CDR3 DNA reads as TGTGCCAGCAGTTACCCGGAGCCCAGCTACGAGCAGTACTTC. Translating it yields CASSYPEPSYEQYF.

This chain links TRBV18 with TRBJ1-3; possible D gene TRBD1, 5 bases. V was clipped by 6 bases and J by 1 base, with 13 bases between them. CDR3 length equals 15 residues. CDR1 KGHSH and CDR2 LQKENI come from the germline V gene. CDR3 bases: TGTGCCAGCTCTCCCAGGGCCATATCTGGAAACACCATATATTTT. Amino acid sequence: CASSPRAISGNTIYF. The full variable domain, in which reference TRBV18 and TRBJ1-3 provide the parts outside the CDR3, is NAGVMQNPRHLVRRRGQEARLRCSPMKGHSHVYWYRQLPEEGLKFMVYLQKENIIDESGMPKERFSAEFPKEGPSILRIQQVVRGDSAAYFCASSPRAISGNTIYFGEGSWLTVV.

As to this clone: A junction end diverges from the germline sequence, so it may reflect a read error. J is TRBJ2-7 and V is TRBV6-5; D might be TRBD2 (5 bases). CDR3 length: 14 residues. Germline CDR1 is MNHEY and CDR2 is SVGAGI. CDR3 nucleotide sequence: TGTGCCAGCAGTTACGGCGGGCACTCCCACGAGCAGTACTTC. Translating gives CASSYGGHSHEQYF.

The V gene is TRBV5-8, the J gene TRBJ2-4; TRBD2 aligns across 7 bases. V lost 4 bases, J lost 3 bases, and 10 bases stayed unmatched. This CDR3 has 16 residues. Germline V gives CDR1 SGHTS, CDR2 YDEGEE. The CDR3 is CASSTYQGGGKNIQYF. CDR3 bases: TGTGCCAGCAGCACTTACCAGGGCGGGGGCAAAAACATTCAGTACTTC. Complete variable domain (other parts from reference TRBV5-8 and TRBJ2-4): EAGVTQSPTHLIKTRGQQATLRCSPISGHTSVYWYQQALGLGLQFLLWYDEGEERNRGNFPPRFSGRQFPNYSSELNVNALELEDSALYLCASSTYQGGGKNIQYFGAGTRLSVL.

The V call is TRBV6-5, the J call TRBJ2-2; 7 bases match TRBD1. The V segment lost 6 bases and the J segment 6 bases; nucleotides outside the gene matches: 1. Germline CDR1 reads MNHEY; CDR2 reads SVGAGI. The CDR3 runs 12 residues. The CDR3 DNA reads as TGTGCCAGCAGACAGGGGTCCGGGGAGCTGTTTTTT. It codes for CASRQGSGELFF.

V is TRBV29-1 and J is TRBJ2-7, with D perhaps matching TRBD1 (6 bases). This CDR3 is 13 amino acids long. Germline CDR1 reads SQVTM; CDR2 reads ANQGSEA. Trimming removed 4 bases at V and 2 bases at J, with 12 bases between. The CDR3 protein is CSVARGEPYEQYF. As DNA, the CDR3 is TGCAGCGTTGCCAGGGGTGAGCCCTACGAGCAGTACTTC.

The rearrangement links TRBV5-6 to TRBJ1-2; weak D call: TRBD1 (5 bases). The germline CDR1 and CDR2 sequences are SGHDT and YYEEEE. With 0 bases removed from V and 5 bases from J, the gap between germline ends came to 17 bases. CDR3 length equals 16 residues. This chain's CDR3 is CASSLGSGGRTYGYTF. CDR3 in DNA: TGTGCCAGCAGCTTGGGTAGCGGGGGACGGACTTATGGCTACACCTTC.

The genes are TRBV7-3 and TRBJ2-3, with a weak D call TRBD2 (5 bases). This CDR3 has 15 residues. Trimming took 1 base from V and 1 from J, leaving 9 bases between them. Per the germline V gene, CDR1 is SGHTA and CDR2 is FQGTGA. CDR3 DNA sequence: TGTGCCAGCAGCTTAATTGAGGGCCGCACAGATACGCAGTATTTT. Translating gives CASSLIEGRTDTQYF. Looking up the rest from reference TRBV7-3 and TRBJ2-3 gives the full variable domain: GAGVSQTPSNKVTEKGKYVELRCDPISGHTALYWYRQSLGQGPEFLIYFQGTGAADDSGLPNDRFFAVRPEGSVSTLKIQRTERGDSAVYLCASSLIEGRTDTQYFGPGTRLTVL.

The CDR3: CASGLPTGVRNEQFF. The DNA for the CDR3 is TGTGCTAGTGGTTTGCCCACTGGAGTTCGGAATGAGCAGTTCTTC. The V call is TRBV12-5, the J call TRBJ2-1; D remains unclear. CDR3 length equals 15 residues. CDR1 and CDR2 from the germline V gene are LGHNT and FRNRAP. The ends were cut back, 2 bases at V and 7 bases at J, with 15 bases in the middle. The full variable domain, its missing parts supplied by reference TRBV12-5 and TRBJ2-1, is DARVTQTPRHKVTEMGQEVTMRCQPILGHNTVFWYRQTMMQGLELLAYFRNRAPLDDSGMPKDRFSAEMPDATLATLKIQPSEPRDSAVYFCASGLPTGVRNEQFFGPGTRLTVL.

This clone showed up just once. The gene calls are TRBV11-3 and TRBJ2-1, with 8 positions matching TRBD2. The germline V gene encodes CDR1 SGHNT and CDR2 YENEEA. J was trimmed by 4 bases and V by 1 base; bases with no gene match: 0. The CDR3 covers 14 residues. Here the CDR3 reads CASSLAGGYNEQFF. The CDR3 DNA reads as TGTGCCAGCAGCTTAGCGGGGGGGTACAATGAGCAGTTCTTC.